The clone carrying this T cell receptor beta chain was recorded many times. Its antigen is not identified. The sample originates from a study of T cells in Graves' hyperthyroidism and ophthalmopathy. Amplification of TCR beta CDR3 regions was performed using RNA transcripts as template. During a first-round RT-PCR of the TCR CDR3, the HTBI primer set was used. From the multiplex PCR reads, TCRdb called clonotypes with MiXCR, one entry per CDR3 protein. The table shows approximately 740,000 distinct CDR3 sequences, with 14% occurring only once. Patients counted as stable if ophthalmopathy did not develop within 18 months. Whole-study findings and limits: Model-based prediction identified ophthalmopathy a median 6.5 months prior to its onset.

Per the germline V gene, CDR1 is SGHAT and CDR2 is FQNNGV. The CDR3 contains 16 residues. The V end was cut by 1 base, the J end by 6 bases, with 15 bases between. The sample consisted of blood. The chain carries TRBV11-2 and TRBJ2-2, with D possibly TRBD1 on 6 matching bases. This sequence was found in a woman in her late teens or twenties with Graves' hyperthyroidism. This CDR3 is CASSLGGGQKAGELFF. CDR3 nucleotide sequence: TGTGCCAGCAGCTTAGGCGGCGGACAGAAGGCCGGGGAGCTGTTTTTT. Looking up the rest from reference TRBV11-2 and TRBJ2-2 gives the full variable domain: EAGVAQSPRYKIIEKRQSVAFWCNPISGHATLYWYQQILGQGPKLLIQFQNNGVVDDSQLPKDRFSAERLKGVDSTLKIQPAKLEDSAVYLCASSLGGGQKAGELFFGEGSRLTVL.